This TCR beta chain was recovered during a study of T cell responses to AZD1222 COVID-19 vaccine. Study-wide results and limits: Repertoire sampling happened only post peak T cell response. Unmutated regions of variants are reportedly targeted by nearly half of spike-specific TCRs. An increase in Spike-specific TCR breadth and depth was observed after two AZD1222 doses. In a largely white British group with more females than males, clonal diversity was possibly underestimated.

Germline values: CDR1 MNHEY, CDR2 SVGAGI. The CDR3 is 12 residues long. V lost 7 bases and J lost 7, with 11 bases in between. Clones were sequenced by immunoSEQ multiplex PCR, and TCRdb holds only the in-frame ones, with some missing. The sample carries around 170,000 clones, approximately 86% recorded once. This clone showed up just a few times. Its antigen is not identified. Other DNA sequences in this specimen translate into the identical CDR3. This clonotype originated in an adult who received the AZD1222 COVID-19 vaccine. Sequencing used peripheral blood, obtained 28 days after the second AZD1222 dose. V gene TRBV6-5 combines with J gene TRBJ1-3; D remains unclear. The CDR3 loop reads CASTSSGNTIYF. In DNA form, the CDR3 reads TGTGCCAGCACTTCATCGGGGAACACCATATATTTT.